This T cell receptor (beta chain) was obtained from a study of post-analysis software for immune sequencing data. In the study overall: As for disease course, relapsing-remitting, secondary progressive and progressive-relapsing multiple sclerosis were all included. Study-level points and caveats: Included in a set of about five TRBV segments more frequent in patients than controls were TRBV5-6, TRBV5-1 and TRBV20-1. Among multiple sclerosis patients, normalized Chao1 diversity was significantly below that of controls.

In germline, CDR1 is SQVTM, CDR2 ANQGSEA. The V and J ends lost 6 bases and 1 base respectively, with 18 bases between them. The CDR3 spans 16 residues. The TCR beta cDNA libraries contained unique molecular identifiers. Each sample of about 0.95 to 11 million input T cells yielded 500,000 or so cDNA molecules, so each molecule approximated one T cell. A single record per CDR3 protein comes from TCRdb applying MiXCR to the PCR reads. The table shows more than 500,000 distinct CDR3 sequences, with under 40% occurring only once. This clonotype was seen only a few times. Its antigen remains unidentified. The sequence was collected from a girl under 18 with multiple sclerosis. The rearrangement joins TRBV29-1 to TRBJ2-2; D is possibly TRBD2 (5 bases). Sequenced material: blood. The CDR3 bases are TGCAGCGTCTCCGCCGCGTGGGGAGAGAACACCGGGGAGCTGTTTTTT. Protein: CSVSAAWGENTGELFF.